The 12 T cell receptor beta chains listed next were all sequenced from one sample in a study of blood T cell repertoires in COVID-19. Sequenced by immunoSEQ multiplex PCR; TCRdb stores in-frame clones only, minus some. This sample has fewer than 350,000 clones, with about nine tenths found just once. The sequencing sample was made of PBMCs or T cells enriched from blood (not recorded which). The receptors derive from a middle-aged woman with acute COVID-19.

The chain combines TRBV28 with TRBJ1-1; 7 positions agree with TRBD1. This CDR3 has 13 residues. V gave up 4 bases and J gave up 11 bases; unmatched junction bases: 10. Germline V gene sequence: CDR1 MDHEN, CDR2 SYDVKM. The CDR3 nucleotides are TGTGCCAGCAGTTCAGGGGGTCACCCCCTGGCTTTCTTT. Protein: CASSSGGHPLAFF.

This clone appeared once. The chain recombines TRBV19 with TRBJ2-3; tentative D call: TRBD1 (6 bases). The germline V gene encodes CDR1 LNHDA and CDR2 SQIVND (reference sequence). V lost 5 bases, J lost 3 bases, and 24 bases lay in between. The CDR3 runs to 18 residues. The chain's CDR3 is CASSPGGQTSILTDTQYF. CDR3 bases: TGTGCCAGTAGTCCGGGCGGACAGACCTCCATCCTTACAGATACGCAGTATTTT.

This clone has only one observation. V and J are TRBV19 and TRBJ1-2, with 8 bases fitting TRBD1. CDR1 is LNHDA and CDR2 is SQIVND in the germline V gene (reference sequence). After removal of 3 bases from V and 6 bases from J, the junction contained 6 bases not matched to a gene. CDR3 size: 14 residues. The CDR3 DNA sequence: TGTGCCAGTAGTATCTCAGGGGGCATCGATGGCTACACCTTC. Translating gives CASSISGGIDGYTF.

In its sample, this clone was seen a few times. This CDR3 reads CASSLTDRGHEQYF. The CDR3 DNA sequence: TGTGCCAGCAGCTTAACTGACAGGGGACACGAGCAGTACTTC. The chain couples TRBV7-3 to TRBJ2-7; the match to TRBD1 covers 8 bases. V shed 0 bases and J 5 bases; nucleotides not matched to a gene: 3. Looked up from germline, CDR1 is SGHTA and CDR2 is FQGTGA. This CDR3 has 14 residues.

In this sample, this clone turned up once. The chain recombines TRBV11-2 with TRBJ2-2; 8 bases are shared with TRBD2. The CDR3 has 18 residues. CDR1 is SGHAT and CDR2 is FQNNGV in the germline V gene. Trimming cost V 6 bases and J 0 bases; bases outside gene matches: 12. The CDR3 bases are TGTGCCAGCAGGCCGATAAGGTTGGGACTAGCGAACACCGGGGAGCTGTTTTTT. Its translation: CASRPIRLGLANTGELFF. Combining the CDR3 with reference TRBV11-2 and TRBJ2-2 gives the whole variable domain EAGVAQSPRYKIIEKRQSVAFWCNPISGHATLYWYQQILGQGPKLLIQFQNNGVVDDSQLPKDRFSAERLKGVDSTLKIQPAKLEDSAVYLCASRPIRLGLANTGELFFGEGSRLTVL.

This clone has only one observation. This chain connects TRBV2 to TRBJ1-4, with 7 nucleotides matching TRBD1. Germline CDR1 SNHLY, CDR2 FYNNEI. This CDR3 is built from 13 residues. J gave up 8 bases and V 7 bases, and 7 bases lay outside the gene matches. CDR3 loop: CASIRDRREKLFF. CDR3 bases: TGTGCCAGCATAAGGGACAGACGGGAAAAACTGTTTTTT.

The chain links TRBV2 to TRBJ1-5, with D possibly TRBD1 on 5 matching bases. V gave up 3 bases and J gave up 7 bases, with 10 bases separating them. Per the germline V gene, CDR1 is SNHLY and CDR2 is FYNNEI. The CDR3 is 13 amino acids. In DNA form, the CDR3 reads TGTGCCAGCAGTGACAGGGAAGGACAGCCCCAGCATTTT. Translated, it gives CASSDREGQPQHF.

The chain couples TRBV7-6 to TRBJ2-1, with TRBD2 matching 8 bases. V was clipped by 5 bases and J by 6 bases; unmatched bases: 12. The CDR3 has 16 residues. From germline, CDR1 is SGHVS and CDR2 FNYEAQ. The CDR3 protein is CASSPGSSGGSNEQFF. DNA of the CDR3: TGTGCCAGCAGCCCCGGGTCCAGCGGGGGTTCCAATGAGCAGTTCTTC.

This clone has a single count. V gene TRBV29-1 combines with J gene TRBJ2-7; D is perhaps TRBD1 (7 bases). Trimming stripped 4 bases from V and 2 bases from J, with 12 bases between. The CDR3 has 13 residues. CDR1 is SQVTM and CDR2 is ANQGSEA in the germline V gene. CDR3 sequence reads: CSVAGGTAYEQYF. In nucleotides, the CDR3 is TGCAGCGTTGCAGGGGGGACAGCCTACGAGCAGTACTTC.

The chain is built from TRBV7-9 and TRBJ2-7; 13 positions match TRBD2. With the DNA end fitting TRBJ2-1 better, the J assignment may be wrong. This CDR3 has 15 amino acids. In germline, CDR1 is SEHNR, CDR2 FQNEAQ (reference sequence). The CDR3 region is CASSQLRTSGSEQFF. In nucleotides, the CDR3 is TGTGCCAGCAGCCAACTCCGGACTAGCGGGAGTGAGCAGTTCTTC.

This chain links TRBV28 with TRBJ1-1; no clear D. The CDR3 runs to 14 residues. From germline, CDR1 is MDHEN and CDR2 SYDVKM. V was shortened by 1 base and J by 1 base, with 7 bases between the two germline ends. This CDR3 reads CASSLSSRNTEAFF. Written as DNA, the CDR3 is TGTGCCAGCAGTTTATCTAGCAGGAACACTGAAGCTTTCTTT. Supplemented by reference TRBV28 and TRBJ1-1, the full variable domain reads DVKVTQSSRYLVKRTGEKVFLECVQDMDHENMFWYRQDPGLGLRLIYFSYDVKMKEKGDIPEGYSVSREKKERFSLILESASTNQTSMYLCASSLSSRNTEAFFGQGTRLTVV.

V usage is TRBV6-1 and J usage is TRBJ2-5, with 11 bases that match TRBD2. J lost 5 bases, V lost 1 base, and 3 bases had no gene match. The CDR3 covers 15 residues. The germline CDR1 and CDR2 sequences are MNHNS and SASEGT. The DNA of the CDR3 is TGTGCCAGCAGTGAAGGGACTAGCGGGTGGGAGACCCAGTACTTC. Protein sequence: CASSEGTSGWETQYF.